This T cell receptor beta chain was identified in a study of blood T cell repertoires in COVID-19. Study context: Some COVID-19 samples were acute and others convalescent; all came from the United States, Italy and Spain.

Clones were read by immunoSEQ multiplex PCR, and TCRdb kept only the in-frame ones, dropping some. The data show about 140,000 clones, about 79% seen once. CDR1 LGHNA and CDR2 YSLEER come from the germline V gene. Trimming removed 0 bases from V and 8 bases from J; junction bases left unmatched: 6. There are 15 residues in the CDR3. The sequenced material came from peripheral blood. The J gene is TRBJ1-2, the V gene TRBV4-3, with 10 bases identical to TRBD1. The clonotype originates from a man between 60 and 75 years old with active or convalescent COVID-19. The CDR3 region has the DNA TGCGCCAGCAGCCAAGAGGGGACAGGGGATAGGGGCTACACCTTC. As protein: CASSQEGTGDRGYTF.